These T cell receptor beta chains were read from a single sample in a study of blood T cell repertoires in COVID-19. Using immunoSEQ multiplex PCR, the repertoire was profiled, and TCRdb retains in-frame clones only, with some absent. The table includes about 210,000 clones, roughly four fifths detected once. Source material: peripheral blood. These receptors all come from a woman between 40 and 50 years old with acute or convalescent COVID-19. Both conserved end residues are part of each CDR3. The order of the fields is D gene, clone size, J gene, V gene, CDR3 DNA, CDR3 protein. The D gene is left open where the match is weak. The size of a clone is reported for some rows only, either as once, few or many, or as a class for expanded clones.

. | . | TRBJ1-1 | TRBV5-1 | TGCGCCAGCAGCTTCAACGGCCGGGGCACTGAAGCTTTCTTT | CASSFNGRGTEAFF
TRBD1 | . | TRBJ2-1 | TRBV5-6 | TGTGCCAGCAGCTTCCCGGGACAGGGCGTCGGTGAGCAGTTCTTC | CASSFPGQGVGEQFF
. | . | TRBJ2-3 | TRBV10-1 | TGCGCCAGCAGTGAGGGCCTAGCCGATACGCAGTATTTT | CASSEGLADTQYF
. | few | TRBJ2-1 | TRBV7-2 | TGTGCCAGCAGCTTTAGCGTCAACTCCTACAATGAGCAGTTCTTC | CASSFSVNSYNEQFF
. | . | TRBJ1-2 | TRBV7-9 | TGTGCCAGCAGCTTCGGGGAGGGGTATGGCTACACCTTC | CASSFGEGYGYTF
TRBD2 | . | TRBJ2-3 | TRBV5-4 | TGTGCCAGCAGCTTTAACTTAAATAGCGGGACAGATACGCAGTATTTT | CASSFNLNSGTDTQYF
. | once | TRBJ2-3 | TRBV2 | TGTGCCAGCAGTCTTGGACACGACTCACGCACAGATACGCAGTATTTT | CASSLGHDSRTDTQYF
TRBD2 | few | TRBJ2-4 | TRBV3-1/TRBV3-2 | TGTGCCAGCAGCCAAGCGGGGGGGCGGGAAAACATTCAGTACTTC | CASSQAGGRENIQYF
TRBD1 | . | TRBJ1-1 | TRBV6-2/TRBV6-3 | TGTGCCAGCAGTTGGGCGGGGGCAGGGGGCCGAGAAGCTTTCTTT | CASSWAGAGGREAFF
TRBD2 | few | TRBJ2-2 | TRBV27 | TGTGCCAGCAGCTCACTAGCGGGGGGGCCATACACCGGGGAGCTGTTTTTT | CASSSLAGGPYTGELFF
TRBD2 | . | TRBJ2-7 | TRBV4-2 | TGTGCCAGCAGCCCGGAGCGGGAGTCGTACGAGCAGTACTTC | CASSPERESYEQYF
TRBD1 | . | TRBJ2-7 | TRBV7-2 | TGTGCCAGCAGTCATACCGGGACAGGGGGTCCCTACGAGCAGTACTTC | CASSHTGTGGPYEQYF
. | . | TRBJ1-3 | TRBV6-5 | TGTGCCAGCAGCCCGGACAGAAACTCTGGAAACACCATATATTTT | CASSPDRNSGNTIYF
. | few | TRBJ1-5 | TRBV7-2 | TGTGCCAGCAGCCCAGGGATTAGCAATCAGCCCCAGCATTTT | CASSPGISNQPQHF
TRBD1 | . | TRBJ1-1 | TRBV6-5 | TGTGCCAGCAGTTCAGGGGGAGGCACTGAAGCTTTCTTT | CASSSGGGTEAFF
. | . | TRBJ1-5 | TRBV18 | TGTGCCAGCTCACCCCAATCGGACAGATGGCCCCAGCATTTT | CASSPQSDRWPQHF
. | . | TRBJ1-4 | TRBV4-3 | TGCGCCAGCAGCCAAGAAGGGACGTCGGAGGGGTATGAAAAACTGTTTTTT | CASSQEGTSEGYEKLFF
TRBD1 | . | TRBJ2-1 | TRBV29-1 | TGCAGCGTTGAAAGGAGGGACAGGAGTTTTGATGAGCAGTTCTTC | CSVERRDRSFDEQFF
. | few | TRBJ1-1 | TRBV11-2 | TGTGCCAGCAGCTTCTTATCGGGTGGGAACACTGAAGCTTTCTTT | CASSFLSGGNTEAFF
TRBD1 | . | TRBJ1-4 | TRBV11-3 | TGTGCCAGCAGCTTAGCTCTCAACCTGACAGGGCCGGGTGAAAAACTGTTTTTT | CASSLALNLTGPGEKLFF
. | . | TRBJ1-1 | TRBV19 | TGTGCCAGTAGTATAGGGGCTGTTTTTAACACTGAAGCTTTCTTT | CASSIGAVFNTEAFF
. | . | TRBJ2-5 | TRBV7-2 | TGTGCCAGCAGTTCCGGGGAGACCCAGTACTTC | CASSSGETQYF
. | few | TRBJ2-5 | TRBV30 | TGTGCCTGGAGTGTACTGGAGACCCAGTACTTC | CAWSVLETQYF
TRBD1 | . | TRBJ1-5 | TRBV19 | TGTGCCAGTACCACGGGACAGAACAATCAGCCCCAGCATTTT | CASTTGQNNQPQHF
. | . | TRBJ2-5 | TRBV7-6 | TGTGCCAGCAGCTTAGTCGGGAGAGGGCAAGAGACCCAGTACTTC | CASSLVGRGQETQYF
TRBD1 | few | TRBJ2-7 | TRBV7-9 | TGTGCCAGCAGCTCGACAGGGGGGTACGAGCAGTACTTC | CASSSTGGYEQYF
. | . | TRBJ2-7 | TRBV21-1 | TGTGCCAGCAGCATGGTATCGGGACAGTCTAGTTACGAGCAGTACTTC | CASSMVSGQSSYEQYF
. | few | TRBJ1-3 | TRBV11-1 | TGTGCCAGCAGCCGGGATTGGAGCTCTGGAAACACCATATATTTT | CASSRDWSSGNTIYF
TRBD1 | . | TRBJ1-1 | TRBV5-6 | TGTGCCAGCAGCTTGAGGGGGACAGGGGGCGCGACTGAAGCTTTCTTT | CASSLRGTGGATEAFF
. | . | TRBJ1-5 | TRBV4-1 | TGCGCCAGCAGCCAAGAAGGAGGGGCGGGGAATCAGCCCCAGCATTTT | CASSQEGGAGNQPQHF
. | once | TRBJ1-3 | TRBV19 | TGTGCCAGTAGTATCTCGGGGAACTCTGGAAACACCATATATTTT | CASSISGNSGNTIYF
. | . | TRBJ1-1 | TRBV18 | TGTGCCAGCTCACCACCTACGGGGTCCCTAGGAGGGAATGAAGCTTTCTTT | CASSPPTGSLGGNEAFF
. | . | TRBJ2-1 | TRBV9 | TGTGCCAGCGCTTTTGAGAGTGTGGGGAGTCTTCGATCCTACAATGAGCAGTTCTTC | CASAFESVGSLRSYNEQFF
TRBD2 | few | TRBJ2-2 | TRBV27 | TGTGCCAGCAGCACCGGACTAGCGGGTTACGAGGACACCGGGGAGCTGTTTTTT | CASSTGLAGYEDTGELFF
TRBD2 | . | TRBJ2-3 | TRBV5-4 | TGTGCCAGCAGCTTTCCGGGACTAGACAGCACAGATACGCAGTATTTT | CASSFPGLDSTDTQYF
. | . | TRBJ2-3 | TRBV5-1 | TGCGCCAGCAGCTTAGGTGGGGCGGTGATGGTTGGCACAGATACGCAGTATTTT | CASSLGGAVMVGTDTQYF
TRBD1 | . | TRBJ1-1 | TRBV19 | TGTGCCAGTCAACCTCTGACAGGGGCGAACACTGAAGCTTTCTTT | CASQPLTGANTEAFF
. | few | TRBJ2-7 | TRBV2 | TGTGCCAGCACCGCGTACTACGAGCAGTACTTC | CASTAYYEQYF
. | . | TRBJ1-5 | TRBV6-1 | TGTGCCAGCAGTGGGACCGTGACAGTAGTGGATCAGCCCCAGCATTTT | CASSGTVTVVDQPQHF
. | . | TRBJ2-1 | TRBV5-1 | TGCGCCAGCAGCTTGGGGGCTGGGCGTCCCGACAATGAGCAGTTCTTC | CASSLGAGRPDNEQFF
TRBD1 | . | TRBJ1-1 | TRBV19 | TGTGCCAGTACCAATGGGGGGACAGGGGCGTTCACTGAAGCTTTCTTT | CASTNGGTGAFTEAFF
TRBD2 | . | TRBJ2-7 | TRBV4-2 | TGTGCCAGCAGCCAAGAGGGGACTAGCGGACACTACGAGCAGTACTTC | CASSQEGTSGHYEQYF
. | . | TRBJ1-5 | TRBV2 | TGTGCCAGCAGTTCGGGTAGCAATCAGCCCCAGCATTTT | CASSSGSNQPQHF
TRBD2 | . | TRBJ2-1 | TRBV7-8 | TGTGCCAGCAGCTTAAGGGCTGGACTAGCGGGAGGGTCCAATGAGCAGTTCTTC | CASSLRAGLAGGSNEQFF